The clone carrying this TCR beta chain was seen many times. What it binds is not known. The source of the sample is a study of CD8+CD57+ T cells in acquired aplastic anemia. The overall study: Sorted CD4+ and CD8+ cells gave a mean 3.2 ug DNA, range 0.2 to 27.4 ug. Findings and limits, study-wide: Between patients and controls, CD8+ Simpson's diversity did not vary significantly.

Both TCR beta VDJ combination and CDR3 sequence profiling were carried out. Genomic DNA was the template for this profiling. Each CDR3 protein gets one entry after TCRdb re-called the reads with MiXCR. The sample lists 180,000 or so distinct CDR3 sequences, around half occurring once. In patients chosen for sequencing, flow cytometry had shown CD8+CD57+ cell expansion. The patients all had a severe acquired aplastic anemia diagnosis. No therapy had been given to the patients at the time of blood sampling. V lost 5 bases and J 1 base, leaving 23 bases between the germline ends. CDR3 length: 18 amino acids. CDR1 and CDR2 (germline): WSHSY, SAAADI.

The receptor was isolated from a human donor with aplastic anemia. Sequenced input: sorted CD4+, CD8+, or CD8+CD57+ T cells (not recorded which) from PBMCs. The rearrangement links TRBV10-2 to TRBJ2-5; perhaps D is TRBD1 or TRBD2 (7 bases each). The CDR3 coding sequence is TGCGCCAGCAGTCAGGGGGGCATGGCTAGCGGTACCCAAGAGACCCAGTACTTC. This codes for CASSQGGMASGTQETQYF.